The 18 T cell receptor beta chains given below trace back to one sample, sequenced in a study of blood T cell repertoires in COVID-19 (dated by TCRdb to 2019 to 2021). Receptor amplification or capture employed the immunoSEQ multiplex PCR assay. Entries here come from immuneACCESS through TCRdb and include only in-frame sequences with V and J called. Some clones fail to appear in such tables; in the studies checked, an unresolved V gene covers under half of the shortfall, and the cause of the remainder is unknown. The sample table holds tens of thousands of clones, of which 79% were seen once. Around 30% of the sample rests with the top ten. Sequenced input: peripheral blood. Receptors originate from a human donor in a cohort sampled during active COVID-19.

This chain connects TRBV9 to TRBJ2-1; 9 bases map to TRBD2. Trimming took 4 bases from V and 4 from J; bases not matched to a gene: 12. Germline values: CDR1 SGDLS, CDR2 YYNGEE. The CDR3 loop spans 17 amino acids. CDR3 amino acids: CASSTEGPTSGYNEQFF. For the CDR3, the DNA is TGTGCCAGCAGCACCGAGGGACCGACTAGCGGATACAATGAGCAGTTCTTC.

The chain combines TRBV6-2 or TRBV6-3 with TRBJ2-1, with 7 bases identical to TRBD2. This CDR3 is built from 20 residues. V shed 2 bases and J 4 bases; nucleotides not matched to a gene: 20. Germline values: CDR1 MNHEY, CDR2 SVGEGT. The CDR3 bases are TGTGCCAGCAGTTACGGATCTAAAAGGAGCGCGCGGGAGAAGTACAATGAGCAGTTCTTC. Encoded protein: CASSYGSKRSAREKYNEQFF.

V gene TRBV6-5 combines with J gene TRBJ2-5; D is perhaps TRBD1 (6 bases). V lost 6 bases and J lost 5, with 16 bases in between. Per germline, CDR1 MNHEY and CDR2 SVGAGI. The CDR3 covers 14 residues. CDR3 sequence (DNA): TGTGCCAGCAGAACACAGGGATTCGGGGAGACCCAGTACTTC. Protein product: CASRTQGFGETQYF.

The chain uses TRBV5-4 and TRBJ2-2; D unclear. Deletions cut 6 bases from V and 1 base from J, with 16 bases between. CDR3 length: 16 residues. Germline CDR1 and CDR2: SGHNT and YYREEE (reference sequence). CDR3 sequence (DNA): TGTGCCAGCACCGATAGGAGCCGCAGGAACACCGGGGAGCTGTTTTTT. The encoded protein is CASTDRSRRNTGELFF.

The rearrangement uses TRBV7-6 and TRBJ2-1, with D possibly TRBD2 on 5 matching bases. Germline CDR1 is SGHVS and CDR2 is FNYEAQ. The CDR3 contains 16 residues. V lost 5 bases to trimming and J lost 10 bases, with 24 bases between them. CDR3 DNA sequence: TGTGCCAGCAGCGGTCTGGCCAGCGGCTCTCAAGGCGAGCAGTTCTTC. Its translation: CASSGLASGSQGEQFF.

The chain is built from TRBV29-1 and TRBJ2-7; possible D gene TRBD1, 5 bases. Germline lookup yields CDR1 SQVTM and CDR2 ANQGSEA. The CDR3 is made up of 14 amino acids. Trimming took 5 bases from V and 8 from J, leaving 22 bases between them. CDR3 in amino acids: CSVIEAGQPTQQYF. DNA for the CDR3: TGCAGCGTTATCGAGGCAGGGCAACCCACCCAGCAGTACTTC.

The chain carries TRBV18 and TRBJ2-1, with 8 positions matching TRBD2. V was clipped by 3 bases and J by 10 bases; unmatched bases: 5. Germline V gives CDR1 KGHSH, CDR2 LQKENI. This CDR3 is built from 13 residues. The CDR3: CASSPSSGPEQFF. The CDR3 DNA is TGTGCCAGCTCACCCTCTAGCGGGCCAGAGCAGTTCTTC.

This clone was seen more than once but under ten times. The chain recombines TRBV28 with TRBJ2-6; D gene ambiguous. Trimming cost V 3 bases and J 0 bases, with 3 bases left between them. In germline, CDR1 is MDHEN, CDR2 SYDVKM. The CDR3 spans 14 residues. The DNA for the CDR3 is TGTGCCAGCAGTTTCTACTCTGGGGCCAACGTCCTGACTTTC. Translated: CASSFYSGANVLTF.

The rearrangement uses TRBV5-1 and TRBJ2-7, with TRBD2 identical over 9 bases. The V gene's germline CDR1 is SGHRS and CDR2 YFSETQ. After removal of 3 bases from V and 5 bases from J, the junction contained 3 bases not matched to a gene. The CDR3 is 13 residues long. The CDR3 reads CASSSAGGDEQYF. Here the CDR3 DNA reads TGCGCCAGCAGCTCAGCGGGAGGAGACGAGCAGTACTTC.

The chain joins TRBV7-9 to TRBJ2-1; D unresolved. V was shortened by 1 base and J by 0 bases, with 7 bases between the two germline ends. CDR3 length: 15 amino acids. Germline V CDR1 and CDR2: SEHNR, FQNEAQ (reference sequence). CDR3 loop: CASSLGPSSYNEQFF. CDR3 DNA: TGTGCCAGCAGCTTAGGGCCAAGCTCCTACAATGAGCAGTTCTTC.

The rearrangement links TRBV30 to TRBJ1-2; perhaps TRBD1 as D (5 bases). V was shortened by 0 bases and J by 8 bases, with 10 bases between the two germline ends. Looked up from germline, CDR1 is GTSNPN and CDR2 is SVGIG (reference sequence). The CDR3 contains 12 residues. For the CDR3, the DNA is TGTGCCTGGAGTGTACAGGAACGGGGCTACACCTTC. Translated: CAWSVQERGYTF.

This clone has just a few counts. The chain couples TRBV5-6 to TRBJ2-7, with TRBD1 matching over 7 bases. The trim removed 1 base at V and 4 bases at J, leaving 14 bases unmatched. This CDR3 region has 17 residues. In germline, CDR1 is SGHDT, CDR2 YYEEEE. Written as DNA, the CDR3 is TGTGCCAGCAGCTTGTATCCCGGGACAAGGGGGCATTACGAGCAGTACTTC. Amino acids: CASSLYPGTRGHYEQYF.

The chain combines TRBV19 with TRBJ2-3; D call uncertain. The CDR3 runs to 16 residues. Germline CDR1 is LNHDA and CDR2 is SQIVND (reference sequence). With 4 bases removed from V and 2 bases from J, the gap between germline ends came to 16 bases. CDR3 nucleotide sequence: TGTGCCAGTAGTAGAGGATCACCGCCTTCCACAGATACGCAGTATTTT. It yields the protein CASSRGSPPSTDTQYF. The full variable domain, completed using reference TRBV19 and TRBJ2-3, is DGGITQSPKYLFRKEGQNVTLSCEQNLNHDAMYWYRQDPGQGLRLIYYSQIVNDFQKGDIAEGYSVSREKKESFPLTVTSAQKNPTAFYLCASSRGSPPSTDTQYFGPGTRLTVL.

The gene calls are TRBV2 and TRBJ2-5; D unclear. Germline V lookup: CDR1 SNHLY, CDR2 FYNNEI. The CDR3 extends over 14 amino acids. Trimming shortened V by 6 bases and J by 3 bases, and 14 bases separated the two germline ends. CDR3 in amino acids: CASRAGELKETQYF. CDR3 sequence (DNA): TGTGCCAGCAGGGCAGGCGAATTGAAAGAGACCCAGTACTTC.

V gene TRBV6-5 combines with J gene TRBJ1-2; the D is unclear. From germline, CDR1 is MNHEY and CDR2 SVGAGI. Trimming cost V 0 bases and J 0 bases, with 8 bases left between them. CDR3 length: 15 residues. The CDR3: CASSYSLRANYGYTF. CDR3 DNA: TGTGCCAGCAGTTACTCCCTGAGGGCTAACTATGGCTACACCTTC.

CDR3 in amino acids: CASSATGGQETQYF. In DNA form, the CDR3 reads TGTGCCAGCAGCGCCACTGGGGGGCAAGAGACCCAGTACTTC. The J gene is TRBJ2-5, the V gene TRBV7-2, with D possibly being TRBD2 (6 bases). CDR1 is SGHTA, CDR2 FQGNSA, per germline. The CDR3 spans 14 residues. Trimming took off 5 bases at V and 2 bases at J, with 12 bases between the two ends. The full variable domain, with the rest looked up from reference TRBV7-2 and TRBJ2-5, is GAGVSQSPSNKVTEKGKDVELRCDPISGHTALYWYRQSLGQGLEFLIYFQGNSAPDKSGLPSDRFSAERTGGSVSTLTIQRTQQEDSAVYLCASSATGGQETQYFGPGTRLLVL.

The V gene is TRBV28, the J gene TRBJ2-7, with TRBD1 matching 11 bases. CDR1 MDHEN and CDR2 SYDVKM come from the germline V gene. Trimming cost V 5 bases and J 5 bases; bases outside gene matches: 5. The CDR3 covers 14 residues. The CDR3 DNA follows: TGTGCCAGCAGTGCCTGGACAGGGGGCGACGAGCAGTACTTC. Residues: CASSAWTGGDEQYF. Full variable domain (missing parts from reference TRBV28 and TRBJ2-7): DVKVTQSSRYLVKRTGEKVFLECVQDMDHENMFWYRQDPGLGLRLIYFSYDVKMKEKGDIPEGYSVSREKKERFSLILESASTNQTSMYLCASSAWTGGDEQYFGPGTRLTVT.

V gene TRBV5-1 combines with J gene TRBJ1-6, with 7 bases that match TRBD1. This CDR3 is built from 14 residues. CDR1 is SGHRS, CDR2 YFSETQ, per germline. V lost 4 bases to trimming and J lost 8 bases; unmatched junction nucleotides: 6. The CDR3, as DNA: TGCGCCAGCAGCGCTGGGACAGAATATTCACCCCTCCACTTT. Translated, it gives CASSAGTEYSPLHF.